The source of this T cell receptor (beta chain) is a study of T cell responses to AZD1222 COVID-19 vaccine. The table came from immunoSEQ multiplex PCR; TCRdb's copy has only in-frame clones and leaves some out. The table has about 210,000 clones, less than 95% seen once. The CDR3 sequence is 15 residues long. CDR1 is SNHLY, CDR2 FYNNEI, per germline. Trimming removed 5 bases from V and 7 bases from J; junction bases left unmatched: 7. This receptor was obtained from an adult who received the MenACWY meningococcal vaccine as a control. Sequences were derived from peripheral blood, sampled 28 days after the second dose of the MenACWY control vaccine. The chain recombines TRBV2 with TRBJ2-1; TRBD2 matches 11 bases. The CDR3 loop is CASSYSGGAFNEQFF. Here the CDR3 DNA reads TGTGCCAGCAGTTATAGCGGGGGGGCCTTTAATGAGCAGTTCTTC.